This TCR beta chain was recorded in a study of cytomegalovirus exposure and HLA in healthy donors. Study-wide context: The study's early data release held 80 million to 95 million unique TCRs from HLA-typed donors.

Use of 60 Vbeta and 13 Jbeta primers characterized the PCR. Measured with immunoSEQ multiplex PCR; TCRdb has only the in-frame clones, and not every one. The sample yields roughly 150,000 clones, roughly 85% seen once. The V gene end was trimmed by 5 bases and the J gene end by 4 bases; junction bases not matched to a gene: 8. The germline V gene encodes CDR1 MNHEY and CDR2 SMNVEV (reference sequence). The CDR3 totals 16 residues. The sequence derives from a male donor in good health and CMV-seropositive. This rearrangement joins TRBV27 to TRBJ1-2, with 12 bases matching TRBD1. Material for sequencing was PBMCs. The CDR3 loop is CASSGRGTGGSYGYTF. DNA of the CDR3: TGTGCCAGCAGTGGCCGCGGGACAGGGGGCAGCTATGGCTACACCTTC.